This T cell receptor beta chain was sequenced for a study of patients and donors after allogeneic stem cell transplantation. The CDR3 sequence is 11 residues long. After removal of 8 bases from V and 10 bases from J, the junction contained 3 bases not matched to a gene. Germline CDR1 is MNHEY and CDR2 is SMNVEV (reference sequence). TCRdb itself ran the RT-PCR reads through MiXCR, one entry per CDR3 protein. The table shows 25,000 to 40,000 distinct CDR3 sequences, with roughly 38% occurring only once. The chain combines TRBV27 with TRBJ2-1, with TRBD2 matching 9 bases. The source is a human donor who was either an allogeneic HSCT recipient or a stem cell or donor lymphocyte infusion donor (not recorded which). It is not recorded whose cells these are; they may come from a transplant donor. Sequences were obtained from blood, either unsorted or a sorted T cell fraction (not recorded which). The CDR3 DNA reads as TGTGCCAGCCTAGCGGGGCGAGAGCAGTTCTTC. Its translation is CASLAGREQFF.